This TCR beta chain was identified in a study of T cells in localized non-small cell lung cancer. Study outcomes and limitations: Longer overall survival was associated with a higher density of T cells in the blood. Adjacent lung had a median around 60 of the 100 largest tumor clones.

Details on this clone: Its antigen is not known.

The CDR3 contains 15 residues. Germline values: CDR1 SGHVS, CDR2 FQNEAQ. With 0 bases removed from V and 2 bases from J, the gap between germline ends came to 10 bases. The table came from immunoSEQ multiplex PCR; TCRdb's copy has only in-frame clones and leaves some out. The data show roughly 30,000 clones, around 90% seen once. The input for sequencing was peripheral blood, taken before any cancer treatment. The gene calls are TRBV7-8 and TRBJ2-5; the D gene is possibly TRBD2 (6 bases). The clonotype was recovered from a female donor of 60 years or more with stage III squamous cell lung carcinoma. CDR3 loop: CASSLAGGSQETQYF. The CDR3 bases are TGTGCCAGCAGCTTAGCTGGGGGGAGTCAAGAGACCCAGTACTTC.